Below are 21 T cell receptor beta chains sequenced from a single sample in a study of CD8 T cells in ankylosing spondylitis. TCRdb reanalysed the 5' RACE reads using MiXCR and keeps one entry per CDR3 protein. The data contain 250,000 to 350,000 distinct CDR3 sequences, 20% of them singletons. Sequenced: blood, either unsorted or a sorted T cell fraction (not recorded which). These receptors were collected from a female donor with ankylosing spondylitis or in good health (not recorded which).

This clonotype showed up just a few times. The V call is TRBV5-1, the J call TRBJ2-1; the match to TRBD2 covers 16 bases. There are 15 residues in the CDR3. V gave up 4 bases and J gave up 7 bases; unmatched junction bases: 2. CDR1 SGHRS and CDR2 YFSETQ come from the germline V gene. In DNA, the CDR3 is TGCGCCAGCAGCGCGGGACTAGCGGGAGGGAATGAGCAGTTCTTC. This encodes CASSAGLAGGNEQFF.

This chain joins TRBV18 and TRBJ2-6; D is unresolved. Germline values: CDR1 KGHSH, CDR2 LQKENI. V was clipped by 4 bases and J by 0 bases, with 10 bases between them. This CDR3 is built from 16 residues. In DNA, the CDR3 is TGTGCCAGCTCACGGGCGCCTTTCTCTGGGGCCAACGTCCTGACTTTC. Translation: CASSRAPFSGANVLTF.

V usage is TRBV20-1 and J usage is TRBJ2-1, with 8 bases fitting TRBD1. Per the germline V gene, CDR1 is DFQATT and CDR2 is SNEGSKA (reference sequence). V trimming: 7 bases; J trimming: 0 bases; junction bases outside the gene matches: 5. The CDR3 extends over 14 amino acids. CDR3 sequence reads: CSVRQGASYNEQFF. The CDR3 DNA sequence: TGCAGTGTCCGGCAGGGGGCCTCCTACAATGAGCAGTTCTTC.

This sequence joins TRBV7-9 and TRBJ2-4; 9 positions agree with TRBD1. CDR1 and CDR2 (germline): SEHNR, FQNEAQ (reference sequence). The CDR3 totals 16 residues. Unmatched junction bases numbered 7, after V lost 1 base and J lost 6 bases. In DNA form, the CDR3 reads TGTGCCAGCAGCTTAGGGGGGGACAGGGATAGAAACATTCAGTACTTC. Encoded protein: CASSLGGDRDRNIQYF.

This clonotype turned up a few times. CDR3 protein: CASSIRASGSSYNEQFF. The CDR3 DNA is TGTGCCAGTAGTATTAGGGCTAGCGGAAGCTCCTACAATGAGCAGTTCTTC. The V call is TRBV19, the J call TRBJ2-1; the match to TRBD2 covers 7 bases. V lost 3 bases to trimming and J lost 0 bases; unmatched junction nucleotides: 8. Looked up from germline, CDR1 is LNHDA and CDR2 is SQIVND (reference sequence). The CDR3 is 17 residues long. Complete variable domain (other parts from reference TRBV19 and TRBJ2-1): DGGITQSPKYLFRKEGQNVTLSCEQNLNHDAMYWYRQDPGQGLRLIYYSQIVNDFQKGDIAEGYSVSREKKESFPLTVTSAQKNPTAFYLCASSIRASGSSYNEQFFGPGTRLTVL.

This clonotype was seen repeatedly, ten times or more. The genes are TRBV12-3 or TRBV12-4 and TRBJ1-2; 8 positions match TRBD1. The CDR3 length is 13 residues. J gave up 8 bases and V 6 bases, and 8 bases lay outside the gene matches. The CDR3 protein is CASSPDRGWGYTF. CDR3 bases: TGTGCCAGCAGCCCCGACAGGGGCTGGGGCTACACCTTC.

The chain carries TRBV6-2 or TRBV6-3 and TRBJ2-1, with 7 bases aligning to TRBD2. Germline V gene sequence: CDR1 MNHEY, CDR2 SVGEGT. The J segment lost 4 bases and the V segment lost 6 bases, leaving 12 bases of the junction unmatched. The CDR3 contains 16 residues. The CDR3 region has the DNA TGTGCCAGCAGCCGGAGCGGGAAAGCCACATACAATGAGCAGTTCTTC. It specifies CASSRSGKATYNEQFF.

The V gene is TRBV7-9, the J gene TRBJ2-1, with a tentative D call TRBD2 (5 bases). The CDR3 extends over 15 amino acids. The V end lost 5 bases, the J end lost 2 bases, and 13 bases lay between the germline ends. Germline V gene data show CDR1 as SEHNR and CDR2 as FQNEAQ (reference sequence). CDR3 amino acids: CASSPTWRTYNEQFF. CDR3 DNA sequence: TGTGCCAGCAGCCCTACCTGGAGGACCTACAATGAGCAGTTCTTC.

This rearrangement joins TRBV30 to TRBJ2-1; TRBD2 agrees at 11 bases. Losses at the gene ends were 4 bases for V and 9 bases for J; bases not matched to a gene: 11. The CDR3 contains 15 residues. Germline CDR1 is GTSNPN and CDR2 is SVGIG (reference sequence). The CDR3 DNA reads as TGTGCCTGGAACCAACTAGCGGGAGAACGGGGTGAGCAGTTCTTC. This encodes CAWNQLAGERGEQFF.

The sample holds a few counts of this clonotype. This chain links TRBV27 with TRBJ1-5, with D tentatively TRBD1 (5 bases). The germline CDR1 and CDR2 sequences are MNHEY and SMNVEV (reference sequence). This CDR3 region has 15 residues. V was clipped by 6 bases and J by 6 bases, with 18 bases between them. CDR3 sequence reads: CASSRRGAVGQPQHF. CDR3 bases: TGTGCCAGCAGCCGAAGAGGGGCTGTGGGTCAGCCCCAGCATTTT.

The chain carries TRBV20-1 and TRBJ2-1; D might be TRBD1 (6 bases). V was pared by 0 bases and J by 0 bases, with 12 bases between. Germline V gene data show CDR1 as DFQATT and CDR2 as SNEGSKA (reference sequence). The CDR3 runs 16 residues. The CDR3, as DNA: TGCAGTGCTAGAGAGAGCCAGGGGAGCTCCTACAATGAGCAGTTCTTC. This translates into CSARESQGSSYNEQFF.

CDR3 sequence: CSVRGEPRTNTEAFF. In nucleotides, the CDR3 is TGCAGCGTCCGGGGTGAACCGAGAACAAACACTGAAGCTTTCTTT. The gene calls are TRBV29-1 and TRBJ1-1; D uncertain. Deletions cut 6 bases from V and 2 bases from J, with 19 bases between. The germline V gene encodes CDR1 SQVTM and CDR2 ANQGSEA. The length of the CDR3 is 15 residues. Variable domain in full (rest from reference TRBV29-1 and TRBJ1-1): SAVISQKPSRDICQRGTSLTIQCQVDSQVTMMFWYRQQPGQSLTLIATANQGSEATYESGFVIDKFPISRPNLTFSTLTVSNMSPEDSSIYLCSVRGEPRTNTEAFFGQGTRLTVV.

The gene calls are TRBV6-2 or TRBV6-3 and TRBJ2-7; 8 positions match TRBD2. Germline loops: CDR1 MNHEY, CDR2 SVGEGT. The CDR3 is made up of 16 amino acids. Unmatched junction bases numbered 12, after V lost 2 bases and J lost 6 bases. As DNA, the CDR3 is TGTGCCAGCAGTTACAAATGGCCGGGACTAGTTCGCGAGCAGTACTTC. It yields the protein CASSYKWPGLVREQYF.

The table lists this clonotype with a few counts. V gene TRBV5-4 combines with J gene TRBJ2-7; 11 nucleotides match TRBD2. The CDR3 spans 16 residues. Germline lookup yields CDR1 SGHNT and CDR2 YYREEE (reference sequence). V was clipped by 4 bases and J by 2 bases; unmatched bases: 8. The CDR3, as DNA: TGTGCCAGCAGCACCTATAGCGGGAGGGGCCCCTACGAGCAGTACTTC. It yields the protein CASSTYSGRGPYEQYF.

The rearrangement joins TRBV24-1 to TRBJ1-2, with 8 bases identical to TRBD1. J gave up 3 bases and V 9 bases, and 11 bases lay outside the gene matches. Looked up from germline, CDR1 is KGHDR and CDR2 is SFDVKD. The CDR3 loop spans 15 amino acids. DNA of the CDR3: TGTGCCACCGGAGAGACAGGGGCTGACTACTATGGCTACACCTTC. Its protein is CATGETGADYYGYTF.

The V call is TRBV9, the J call TRBJ2-1; D not resolved. V was pared by 0 bases and J by 7 bases, with 20 bases between. Germline-derived CDR1 and CDR2 are SGDLS and YYNGEE. The CDR3 extends over 17 amino acids. Written as DNA, the CDR3 is TGTGCCAGCAGCGTAGATCCGACCGGGCTACATACGAATGAGCAGTTCTTC. Translation gives CASSVDPTGLHTNEQFF.

This clonotype was picked up a small number of times. This chain joins TRBV20-1 and TRBJ1-6; maybe TRBD1 (5 bases). Germline V gives CDR1 DFQATT, CDR2 SNEGSKA (reference sequence). V lost 1 base and J 16 bases, leaving 11 bases between the germline ends. The CDR3 runs 11 residues. The CDR3 protein is CSARAEGRLHF. The CDR3 DNA sequence: TGCAGTGCTAGAGCTGAGGGGAGACTCCACTTT.

In its sample, this clonotype was seen many times. As DNA, the CDR3 is TGTGCCAGCAGTTATCATCGGGACGCCGCCTACGAGCAGTACTTC. It yields the protein CASSYHRDAAYEQYF. The genes are TRBV6-5 and TRBJ2-7; D may correspond to TRBD1 or TRBD2 (5 bases each). The CDR3 extends over 15 amino acids. Per germline, CDR1 MNHEY and CDR2 SVGAGI. The V end was cut by 3 bases, the J end by 2 bases, with 14 bases between.

This clonotype turned up a few times. The rearrangement links TRBV4-3 to TRBJ1-2; D remains ambiguous. This CDR3 has 13 residues. Germline V gene lookup returns CDR1 LGHNA and CDR2 YSLEER. V lost 3 bases to trimming and J lost 3 bases, with 8 bases between them. The CDR3 loop reads CASSHDRDYGYTF. The CDR3 DNA reads as TGCGCCAGCAGCCACGATAGGGACTATGGCTACACCTTC.

This clonotype was recorded a few times. CDR3 DNA: TGTGCCAGCAGCTTAGTAGCGGGTGAGCAGTTCTTC. It codes for CASSLVAGEQFF. The chain employs TRBV5-6 and TRBJ2-1, with 7 bases lining up with TRBD2. CDR3 length equals 12 residues. The V segment lost 2 bases and the J segment 9 bases; nucleotides outside the gene matches: 2. From germline, CDR1 is SGHDT and CDR2 YYEEEE.

This clonotype was seen ten or more times. Here the CDR3 reads CASSFFAGSTDTQYF. The CDR3 DNA is TGTGCCAGCAGCTTTTTTGCGGGGAGCACAGATACGCAGTATTTT. The rearrangement joins TRBV5-6 to TRBJ2-3; TRBD2 is a possible D gene (6 bases). V lost 2 bases and J 0 bases, leaving 10 bases between the germline ends. Germline CDR1 SGHDT, CDR2 YYEEEE. The CDR3 is 15 amino acids. The complete variable domain, with remaining parts taken from reference TRBV5-6 and TRBJ2-3, reads DAGVTQSPTHLIKTRGQQVTLRCSPKSGHDTVSWYQQALGQGPQFIFQYYEEEERQRGNFPDRFSGHQFPNYSSELNVNALLLGDSALYLCASSFFAGSTDTQYFGPGTRLTVL.